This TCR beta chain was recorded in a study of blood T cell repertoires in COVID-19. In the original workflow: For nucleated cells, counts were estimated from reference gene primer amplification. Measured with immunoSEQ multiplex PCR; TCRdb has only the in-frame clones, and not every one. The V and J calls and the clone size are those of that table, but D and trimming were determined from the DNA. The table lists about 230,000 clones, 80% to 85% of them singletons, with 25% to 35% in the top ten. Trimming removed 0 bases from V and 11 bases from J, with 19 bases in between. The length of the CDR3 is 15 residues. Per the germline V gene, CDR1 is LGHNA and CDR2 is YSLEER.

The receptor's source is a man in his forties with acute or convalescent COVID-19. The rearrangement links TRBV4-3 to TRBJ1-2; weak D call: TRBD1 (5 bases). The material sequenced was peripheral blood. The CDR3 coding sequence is TGCGCCAGCAGCCAAGATGTCGCAGGGCTGGGTGGGTACACCTTC. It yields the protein CASSQDVAGLGGYTF.